The text below deals with one T cell receptor beta chain. The sample originates from a study of technical replicates of blood from a handful of donors. Measured with immunoSEQ multiplex PCR; TCRdb has only the in-frame clones, and not every one. Of around 93,000 clones listed, over 85% are singletons. The germline V and J ends were trimmed by 4 bases and 1 base, with 11 bases remaining between them. The CDR3 has 16 residues. Germline V gene data show CDR1 as MDHEN and CDR2 as SYDVKM. The rearrangement links TRBV28 to TRBJ2-6; D not certain. The sample taken for sequencing was T cells isolated from PBMCs. The clonotype originates from a human donor in good health. CDR3 sequence (DNA): TGTGCCAGCAGTTCTACCCTGTGGTCTGGGGCCAACGTCCTGACTTTC. It translates to CASSSTLWSGANVLTF.